This entry describes one T cell receptor beta chain. Its target is not known. This CDR3 has 15 residues. Germline-derived CDR1 and CDR2 are LGHNA and YSLEER. V was clipped by 1 base and J by 1 base, with 10 bases between them. The method was immunoSEQ multiplex PCR; TCRdb's version includes in-frame clones alone and lacks a portion of them. The data hold 45,000 to 55,000 clones, with around 80% observed a single time. The data are from a study of T cell responses to AZD1222 COVID-19 vaccine. As for the study in general: The analysis combined second doses at about 4 or about 12 weeks. Study observations and caveats: Baseline seropositivity occurred in only six AZD1222 recipients. Increased Spike-specific TCR breadth and depth were observed after two AZD1222 doses. The span of vaccine-associated CD4 TCRs extended across spike, with dominance at 160-218 and 743-854.

The chain couples TRBV4-3 to TRBJ1-1; no definite D call. Sequenced here: peripheral blood, sampled on day 0 of AZD1222 vaccination. This receptor was taken from an adult in good health. CDR3 residues: CASSQVGQANTEAFF. CDR3 in DNA: TGCGCCAGCAGCCAAGTTGGGCAAGCGAACACTGAAGCTTTCTTT.